This TCR beta chain was observed in a study of cytomegalovirus exposure and HLA in healthy donors. Study outcomes and limitations: A later analysis reported that several of the most significant clusters appeared to be linked to common viral pathogens, among them Epstein-Barr virus. Researchers catalogued approximately 170 TCR beta chains as cytomegalovirus-associated. Rare TCR sequences dominated, though some public TCRs recurred in many donors.

Per the germline V gene, CDR1 is LNHDA and CDR2 is SQIVND (reference sequence). Trimming shortened V by 4 bases and J by 1 base, and 11 bases separated the two germline ends. This CDR3 contains 15 residues. As regards this clone: Its antigen is unidentified.

The PCR was carried out with 60 Vbeta primers and 13 Jbeta primers. Produced via immunoSEQ multiplex PCR; TCRdb's table is partial and in-frame only. The sample comprises about 63,000 clones, around 68% of which are singletons, and around 27% rests with the top ten. Sample: PBMCs. V gene TRBV19 combines with J gene TRBJ2-1; possibly TRBD1 for D (6 bases). The TCR was taken from a man in his fifties or sixties in good health and CMV-seropositive. CDR3 residues: CASSRSGASYNEQFF. Here the CDR3 DNA reads TGTGCCAGTAGTAGGTCAGGGGCGTCCTACAATGAGCAGTTCTTC. The full variable domain, with the rest looked up from reference TRBV19 and TRBJ2-1, is DGGITQSPKYLFRKEGQNVTLSCEQNLNHDAMYWYRQDPGQGLRLIYYSQIVNDFQKGDIAEGYSVSREKKESFPLTVTSAQKNPTAFYLCASSRSGASYNEQFFGPGTRLTVL.